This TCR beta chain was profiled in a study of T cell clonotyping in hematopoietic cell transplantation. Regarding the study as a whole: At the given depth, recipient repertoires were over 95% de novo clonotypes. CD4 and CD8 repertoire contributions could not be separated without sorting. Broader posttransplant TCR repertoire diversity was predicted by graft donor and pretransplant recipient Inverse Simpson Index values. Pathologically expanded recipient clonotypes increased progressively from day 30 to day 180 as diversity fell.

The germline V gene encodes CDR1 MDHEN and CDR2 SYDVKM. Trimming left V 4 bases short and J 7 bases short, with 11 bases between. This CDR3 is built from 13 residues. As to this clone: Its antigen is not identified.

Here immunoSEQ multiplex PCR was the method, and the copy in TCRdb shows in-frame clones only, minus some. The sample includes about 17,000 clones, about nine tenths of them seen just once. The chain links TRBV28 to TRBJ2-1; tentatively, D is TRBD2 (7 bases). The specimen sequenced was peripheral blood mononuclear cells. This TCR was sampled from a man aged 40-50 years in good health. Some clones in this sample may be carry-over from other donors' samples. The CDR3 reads CASSYREGNEQFF. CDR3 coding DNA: TGTGCCAGCAGTTACAGGGAGGGGAATGAGCAGTTCTTC. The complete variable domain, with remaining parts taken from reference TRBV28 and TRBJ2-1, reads DVKVTQSSRYLVKRTGEKVFLECVQDMDHENMFWYRQDPGLGLRLIYFSYDVKMKEKGDIPEGYSVSREKKERFSLILESASTNQTSMYLCASSYREGNEQFFGPGTRLTVL.